Listed below are T cell receptor beta chains from one sample, sequenced in a study of naive CD8 T cells in extremely preterm neonates. TCRdb's copy holds only in-frame clones and misses some; the assay was immunoSEQ multiplex PCR. The data contain 5,000 to 6,500 clones, approximately 96% of them singletons. The sample was naive CD8+ T cells from blood. The receptors here all came from a human donor in good health. Both conserved end residues are part of each CDR3. A D gene is named only where the DNA matches it firmly. Size is omitted from some rows. Given values are once, few, many or a class for expanded clones.

v_call,d_call,clone_size,j_call,cdr3_aa,cdr3_nt
TRBV27,NA,NA,TRBJ2-7,CASSLRGFKQYF,TGTGCCAGCAGTTTACGGGGGTTCAAGCAGTACTTC
TRBV20-1,TRBD2,NA,TRBJ2-4,CSADPTSGGGF,TGCAGTGCTGACCCTACTAGCGGGGGGGGTTTC
TRBV7-9,NA,NA,TRBJ2-1,CASSLGLRGRERGYNEQFF,TGTGCCAGCAGCTTAGGACTGCGGGGGCGGGAGAGGGGGTACAATGAGCAGTTCTTC
TRBV25-1,NA,once,TRBJ1-2,CASSAMHGYTF,TGTGCCAGCAGTGCTATGCATGGCTACACCTTC
TRBV5-6,TRBD2,NA,TRBJ2-7,CASSLTSGRAEEQYF,TGTGCCAGCAGCTTGACTAGCGGGAGGGCCGAGGAGCAGTACTTC
TRBV9,TRBD2,NA,TRBJ2-1,CASSLGRGNEQFF,TGTGCCAGCAGCCTCGGGAGGGGCAATGAGCAGTTCTTC
TRBV19,TRBD1,NA,TRBJ2-1,CASGLRDRGYNEQFF,TGTGCCAGTGGACTCCGGGACAGGGGATACAATGAGCAGTTCTTC
TRBV28,TRBD2,NA,TRBJ2-7,CASSLFSGSHEQYF,TGTGCCAGCAGTTTATTTAGCGGGAGCCACGAGCAGTACTTC
TRBV19,TRBD1,NA,TRBJ1-5,CASNGDRIRGNQPQHF,TGTGCCAGTAATGGGGACAGGATAAGGGGCAATCAGCCCCAGCATTTT
TRBV28,NA,NA,TRBJ2-7,CASSLNRQSLDYEQYF,TGTGCCAGCAGTTTAAACCGACAGTCCCTAGACTACGAGCAGTACTTC
TRBV28,NA,NA,TRBJ1-1,CASTPRWVAGMNTEAFF,TGTGCCAGCACCCCCCGCTGGGTAGCAGGGATGAACACTGAAGCTTTCTTT
TRBV19,TRBD1,NA,TRBJ1-2,CASSSGTGGAHYGYTF,TGTGCCAGTAGTAGTGGGACAGGGGGCGCCCACTATGGCTACACCTTC
TRBV2,NA,NA,TRBJ1-3,CASSEKGAAGNTIYF,TGTGCCAGCAGTGAAAAAGGGGCGGCTGGAAACACCATATATTTT
TRBV28,NA,NA,TRBJ1-1,CASSFGSLEAFF,TGTGCCAGCAGTTTTGGTAGCCTAGAAGCTTTCTTT
TRBV11-1,TRBD1,once,TRBJ2-7,CASSGQGQSSYEQYF,TGTGCCAGCAGCGGACAGGGACAGAGCTCCTACGAGCAGTACTTC
TRBV6-6,NA,NA,TRBJ2-1,CASSLTSSSYNEQFF,TGTGCCAGCAGCCTTACTAGTTCCTCCTACAATGAGCAGTTCTTC
TRBV28,NA,NA,TRBJ2-7,CASSLRGLHYEQYF,TGTGCCAGCAGTTTAAGAGGGTTGCACTACGAGCAGTACTTC
TRBV19,TRBD1,NA,TRBJ2-3,CASSITGQRGLLDTQYF,TGTGCCAGTAGTATAACGGGGCAGAGGGGGCTGTTGGATACGCAGTATTTT
TRBV5-1,TRBD1,NA,TRBJ1-2,CASSVDRGRGYGYTF,TGCGCCAGCAGCGTGGACAGGGGGCGAGGCTATGGCTACACCTTC
TRBV29-1,NA,NA,TRBJ2-7,CSVDGGTPSYEQYF,TGCAGCGTTGATGGTGGGACACCCTCCTACGAGCAGTACTTC
TRBV28,NA,NA,TRBJ1-2,CASSFTGGGPSRYGYTF,TGTGCCAGCAGTTTCACGGGGGGGGGACCCTCTCGGTATGGCTACACCTTC
TRBV28,TRBD2,once,TRBJ2-7,CASSPLAGLLAQYF,TGTGCCAGCAGTCCTCTAGCGGGACTCTTAGCGCAGTACTTC
TRBV5-1,NA,NA,TRBJ2-5,CASSFPARDRAYQETQYF,TGCGCCAGCAGCTTCCCGGCCCGAGACAGAGCTTACCAAGAGACCCAGTACTTC
TRBV28,TRBD1,NA,TRBJ2-2,CASHVFGTGVIGELFF,TGTGCCAGTCACGTCTTCGGGACAGGGGTGATCGGGGAGCTGTTTTTT
TRBV6-1,TRBD1,NA,TRBJ1-1,CASSEASTGVVDTEAFF,TGTGCCAGCAGTGAAGCGTCGACAGGGGTCGTGGACACTGAAGCTTTCTTT
TRBV6-5,NA,NA,TRBJ2-2,CASRTAGLYTGELFF,TGTGCCAGCAGAACAGCAGGGCTTTACACCGGGGAGCTGTTTTTT
TRBV28,TRBD1,NA,TRBJ1-4,CASTPPGTVTEKLFF,TGTGCCAGCACCCCACCCGGGACAGTAACGGAAAAACTGTTTTTT
TRBV2,TRBD2,NA,TRBJ2-3,CAIGTSGSFDTQYF,TGTGCCATCGGTACTAGCGGGAGCTTTGATACGCAGTATTTT
TRBV2,TRBD1,NA,TRBJ1-5,CASRGTVSNQPQHF,TGCGCCAGCAGGGGGACAGTTAGCAATCAGCCCCAGCATTTT
TRBV7-2,TRBD1,NA,TRBJ2-3,CASSLEGALTDTQYF,TGTGCCAGCAGCTTAGAGGGGGCGCTCACAGATACGCAGTATTTT
TRBV5-1,TRBD1,NA,TRBJ2-7,CASSLETGSHEQYF,TGCGCCAGCAGCTTGGAGACAGGGTCCCACGAGCAGTACTTC